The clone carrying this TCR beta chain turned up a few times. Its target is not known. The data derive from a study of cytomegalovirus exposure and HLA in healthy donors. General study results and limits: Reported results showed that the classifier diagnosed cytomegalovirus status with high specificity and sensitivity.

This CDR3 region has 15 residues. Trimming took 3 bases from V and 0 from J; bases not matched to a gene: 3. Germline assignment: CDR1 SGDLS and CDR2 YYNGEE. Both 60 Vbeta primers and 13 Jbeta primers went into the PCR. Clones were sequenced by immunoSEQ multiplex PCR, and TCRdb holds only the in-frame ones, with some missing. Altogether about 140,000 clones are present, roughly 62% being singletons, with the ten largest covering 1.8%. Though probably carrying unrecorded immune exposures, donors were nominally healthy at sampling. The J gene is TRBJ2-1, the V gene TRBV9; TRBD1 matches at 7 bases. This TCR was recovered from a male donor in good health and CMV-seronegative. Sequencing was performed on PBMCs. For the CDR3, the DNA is TGTGCCAGCAGCGGACAGGGTAGCTCCTACAATGAGCAGTTCTTC. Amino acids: CASSGQGSSYNEQFF. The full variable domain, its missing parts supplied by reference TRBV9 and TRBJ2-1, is DSGVTQTPKHLITATGQRVTLRCSPRSGDLSVYWYQQSLDQGLQFLIQYYNGEERAKGNILERFSAQQFPDLHSELNLSSLELGDSALYFCASSGQGSSYNEQFFGPGTRLTVL.